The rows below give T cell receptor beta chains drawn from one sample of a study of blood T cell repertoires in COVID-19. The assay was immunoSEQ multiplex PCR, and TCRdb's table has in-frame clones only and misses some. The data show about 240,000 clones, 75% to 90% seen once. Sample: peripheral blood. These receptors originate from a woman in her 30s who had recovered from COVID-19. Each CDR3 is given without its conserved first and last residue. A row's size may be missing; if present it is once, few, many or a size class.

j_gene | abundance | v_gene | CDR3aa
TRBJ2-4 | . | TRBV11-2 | ASSSAGGKNIQY
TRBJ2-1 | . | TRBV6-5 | ASRTGTGPEQF
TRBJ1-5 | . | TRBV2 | ASSDRGSNQPQH
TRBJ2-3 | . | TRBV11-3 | ASSSRGTDTQY
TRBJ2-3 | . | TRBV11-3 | ASSYGTGESTDTQY
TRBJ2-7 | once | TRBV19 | ASSNAGPSYEQY
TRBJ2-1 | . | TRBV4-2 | ASKPSRGAGYNEQF
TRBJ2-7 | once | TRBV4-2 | ASSQDNYEQY
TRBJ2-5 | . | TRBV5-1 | ASSEGLAGGRGETQY
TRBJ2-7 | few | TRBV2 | ASSEALFSGGAREQY
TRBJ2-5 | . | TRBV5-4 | ASSLGGGAVETQY
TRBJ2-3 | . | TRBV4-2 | ASSQETLTDTQY
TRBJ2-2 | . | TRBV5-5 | ASSLSPTGELF
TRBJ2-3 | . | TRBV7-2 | ASSLRLAGATDTQY
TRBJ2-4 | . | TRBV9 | ASSVGDTANIQY
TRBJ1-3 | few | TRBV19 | ASNPGIGNTIY
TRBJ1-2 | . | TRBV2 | ASSEPGKRYT
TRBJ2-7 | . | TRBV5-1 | ASSFSGGVSYEQY
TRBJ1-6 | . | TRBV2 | ARGDTNNSPLH
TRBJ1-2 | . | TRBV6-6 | ASAKLASGNYGYT
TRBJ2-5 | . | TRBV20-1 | SASRGQETQY
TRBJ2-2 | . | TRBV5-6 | ASSVTGGTGELF
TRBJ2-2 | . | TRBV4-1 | ASSQRPPGQGTGELF
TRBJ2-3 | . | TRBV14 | ASSLVSGLLTDTQY
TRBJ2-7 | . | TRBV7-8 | ASSVDRGFEQY
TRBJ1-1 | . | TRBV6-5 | ASSYSENTEAF
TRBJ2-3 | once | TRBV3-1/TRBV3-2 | ASSQRLAWADTQY
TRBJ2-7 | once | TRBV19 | ASSKVGGAYEQY
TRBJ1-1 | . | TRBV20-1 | SACQGMLAF
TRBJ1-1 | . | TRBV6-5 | ASSYRSDTEAF
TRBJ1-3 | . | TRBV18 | ASSPRAGNTIY
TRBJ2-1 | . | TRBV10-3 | AARGERGRIREQF